The clone carrying this T cell receptor beta chain appeared a single time. These data are taken from a study of cytomegalovirus exposure and HLA in healthy donors. Germline CDR1 reads WNHNN; CDR2 reads SYGVQD (reference sequence). The CDR3 contains 14 residues. With 3 bases removed from V and 0 bases from J, the gap between germline ends came to 9 bases. 60 Vbeta and 13 Jbeta primers were used in PCR. Measured with immunoSEQ multiplex PCR; TCRdb has only the in-frame clones, and not every one. The sample lists some 92,000 clones, around 75% occurring once. The chain combines TRBV10-1 with TRBJ2-7; maybe TRBD1 (5 bases). The source is a man between 18 and 35 years old in good health and CMV-seropositive. Sequencing used PBMCs. CDR3 amino acids: CASSDPDNSYEQYF. The CDR3 nucleotides are TGCGCCAGCAGTGATCCGGACAACTCCTACGAGCAGTACTTC.